A single sample gave rise to the 23 T cell receptor beta chains below, sequenced in a study of response to subunit inactivated influenza vaccine. From the RT-PCR reads, TCRdb called clonotypes with MiXCR, one entry per CDR3 protein. The sample records under 750,000 distinct CDR3 sequences, over 9.5% being singletons. This specimen was PBMCs from blood, taken on the day of vaccination. These receptors were collected from a middle-aged man who received an inactivated influenza vaccine.

The V call is TRBV19, the J call TRBJ2-3; D unclear. Germline V lookup: CDR1 LNHDA, CDR2 SQIVND (reference sequence). The V and J ends lost 8 bases and 0 bases respectively, with 9 bases between them. The CDR3 is made up of 13 amino acids. The chain's CDR3 is CASQSESTDTQYF. The CDR3 nucleotides are TGTGCCAGTCAATCAGAAAGCACAGATACGCAGTATTTT.

This clonotype was observed a handful of times. This chain's CDR3 is CASRRGAGLGEQFF. Here the CDR3 DNA reads TGTGCCAGCCGGAGGGGGGCTGGTTTGGGTGAGCAGTTCTTC. The chain recombines TRBV2 with TRBJ2-1, with D perhaps assigned TRBD1 or TRBD2 (6 bases each). The CDR3 is made up of 14 amino acids. Germline CDR1 and CDR2: SNHLY and FYNNEI. V was pared by 8 bases and J by 9 bases, with 20 bases between.

The chain uses TRBV6-2 or TRBV6-3 and TRBJ2-7; D gene unclear. Trimming pared 5 bases from V and 5 bases from J, leaving 7 bases between. This CDR3 is built from 11 residues. Germline CDR1 and CDR2: MNHEY and SVGEGT. The DNA of the CDR3 is TGTGCCAGCAGTGACCAGAACGAGCAGTACTTC. Translation gives CASSDQNEQYF.

This clonotype was counted between two and nine times. The gene calls are TRBV20-1 and TRBJ1-5, with D possibly matching TRBD1 (5 bases). With 0 bases removed from V and 1 base from J, the gap between germline ends came to 10 bases. This CDR3 has 15 residues. Germline V CDR1 and CDR2: DFQATT, SNEGSKA (reference sequence). The CDR3 here is CSARDIQGSNQPQHF. The DNA for the CDR3 is TGCAGTGCTAGAGATATCCAGGGCAGCAATCAGCCCCAGCATTTT.

The CDR3 DNA reads as TGTGCCATCAGAAAAAGGGAAGGCAATGAGCAGTTCTTC. It translates to CAIRKREGNEQFF. The chain couples TRBV10-3 to TRBJ2-1; no firm D call. The germline V and J ends were trimmed by 6 bases and 6 bases, with 12 bases remaining between them. CDR3 length: 13 amino acids. Germline V CDR1 and CDR2: ENHRY, SYGVKD.

This CDR3 is CASSLDGVVADTQYF. CDR3 sequence (DNA): TGTGCCAGCAGTTTGGACGGGGTGGTGGCTGATACGCAGTATTTT. The rearrangement links TRBV7-6 to TRBJ2-3; TRBD2 is a possible D gene (5 bases). Trimming stripped 6 bases from V and 6 bases from J, with 19 bases between. There are 15 residues in the CDR3. Per the germline V gene, CDR1 is SGHVS and CDR2 is FNYEAQ.

This clonotype was counted many times. This chain connects TRBV28 to TRBJ1-1; D not certain. Trimming cost V 7 bases and J 1 base, with 4 bases left between them. Germline V lookup: CDR1 MDHEN, CDR2 SYDVKM. The CDR3 loop spans 11 amino acids. CDR3 DNA: TGTGCCAGCAAGGAGAACACTGAAGCTTTCTTT. Amino acids: CASKENTEAFF.

The chain joins TRBV29-1 to TRBJ2-5, with TRBD2 matching over 16 bases. V lost 6 bases and J lost 5; bases outside the gene matches: 3. The CDR3 consists of 14 residues. Germline assignment: CDR1 SQVTM and CDR2 ANQGSEA. CDR3 coding DNA: TGCAGCGTGGCGGGACTAGCGGGGGGGGAGACCCAGTACTTC. This codes for CSVAGLAGGETQYF.

The rearrangement links TRBV7-9 to TRBJ2-1; no firm D call. Trimming pared 2 bases from V and 10 bases from J, leaving 6 bases between. Germline CDR1 and CDR2: SEHNR and FQNEAQ (reference sequence). The CDR3 is 11 amino acids. The CDR3 loop reads CASSLWEEQFF. For the CDR3, the DNA is TGTGCCAGCAGCTTATGGGAAGAGCAGTTCTTC.

The rearrangement links TRBV11-2 to TRBJ2-1; 7 bases agree with TRBD2. The CDR3 spans 17 residues. Germline values: CDR1 SGHAT, CDR2 FQNNGV. V shed 2 bases and J 2 bases; nucleotides not matched to a gene: 9. This chain's CDR3 is CASSLNRGGRTYNEQFF. CDR3 nucleotides: TGTGCCAGCAGCTTAAATCGCGGCGGGAGAACCTACAATGAGCAGTTCTTC.

This clonotype showed up just a few times. The chain employs TRBV7-2 and TRBJ2-7, with 8 nucleotides matching TRBD1. Trimming cost V 4 bases and J 0 bases; bases outside gene matches: 5. This CDR3 region has 15 residues. CDR1 is SGHTA and CDR2 is FQGNSA in the germline V gene. The CDR3 here is CASSSDRASSYEQYF. The CDR3 coding sequence is TGTGCCAGCAGCTCGGACAGGGCGAGCTCCTACGAGCAGTACTTC.

This clonotype was counted between two and nine times. J is TRBJ2-7 and V is TRBV20-1; D unclear. The CDR3 runs to 12 residues. Trimming took 3 bases from V and 3 from J, leaving 9 bases between them. Germline assignment: CDR1 DFQATT and CDR2 SNEGSKA (reference sequence). As DNA, the CDR3 is TGCAGTGCTAGTTCAGAAATCTACGAGCAGTACTTC. Protein sequence: CSASSEIYEQYF.

This clonotype was recorded a few times. The chain links TRBV28 to TRBJ2-4; 9 nucleotides agree with TRBD2. J lost 5 bases, V lost 5 bases, and 16 bases had no gene match. The CDR3 has 18 residues. The V gene's germline CDR1 is MDHEN and CDR2 SYDVKM. The CDR3 sequence is CASSPPGAGGPPENIQYF. The CDR3 DNA sequence: TGTGCCAGCAGTCCCCCAGGGGCGGGAGGGCCTCCGGAAAACATTCAGTACTTC.

This clonotype has only a few counts. J is TRBJ2-2 and V is TRBV12-3 or TRBV12-4; D call uncertain. This CDR3 region has 16 residues. V was trimmed by 0 bases and J by 1 base, leaving 9 bases between them. CDR3 DNA: TGTGCCAGCAGTTTAGCCGCCAGAGGGAACACCGGGGAGCTGTTTTTT. Residues: CASSLAARGNTGELFF.

In this sample, this clonotype turned up a few times. The V call is TRBV15, the J call TRBJ2-7, with D perhaps TRBD2 (5 bases). Germline lookup yields CDR1 LNHNV and CDR2 YYDKDF (reference sequence). V was trimmed by 2 bases and J by 7 bases, leaving 12 bases between them. The CDR3 spans 13 residues. The CDR3 reads CATSRQGPGEQYF. The CDR3 DNA reads as TGTGCCACCAGCAGACAAGGACCGGGGGAGCAGTACTTC.

Many counts were recorded for this clonotype. This rearrangement joins TRBV6-4 to TRBJ2-1; maybe TRBD1 (6 bases). Germline V gene sequence: CDR1 MRHNA, CDR2 SNTAGT. The CDR3 contains 16 residues. V was trimmed by 4 bases and J by 1 base, leaving 14 bases between them. The CDR3 coding sequence is TGTGCCAGCAGTGCTACAGGGTATTCGTCCTACAATGAGCAGTTCTTC. Protein product: CASSATGYSSYNEQFF.

The V gene is TRBV28, the J gene TRBJ2-3; perhaps TRBD2 as D (6 bases). CDR1 and CDR2 (germline): MDHEN, SYDVKM. With 5 bases removed from V and 2 bases from J, the gap between germline ends came to 14 bases. CDR3 length: 15 amino acids. The CDR3 bases are TGTGCCAGCAGTCACGGCCGCGGGGCCACAGATACGCAGTATTTT. It specifies CASSHGRGATDTQYF.

The CDR3: CASSLRPGLAEGPYEQYF. The CDR3 DNA reads as TGCGCCAGCAGCTTGCGCCCGGGACTAGCGGAGGGGCCCTACGAGCAGTACTTC. V and J are TRBV5-1 and TRBJ2-7; the match to TRBD2 covers 11 bases. Germline V gene data show CDR1 as SGHRS and CDR2 as YFSETQ. Germline trimming cut 1 base from V and 2 bases from J; bases unmatched to any gene: 11. This CDR3 has 18 residues.

Remarks on this clonotype: The junction departs from germline at one end; a sequencing error may be responsible. The chain uses TRBV7-9 and TRBJ2-5; 7 bases agree with TRBD1. CDR1 SEHNR and CDR2 FQNEAQ come from the germline V gene (reference sequence). The CDR3 spans 13 residues. The DNA for the CDR3 is TGTGCCAGCAGCACAGACAGGGTTCAGACCCAGTCCTTC. Translating it yields CASSTDRVQTQSF. Complete variable domain (other parts from reference TRBV7-9 and TRBJ2-5): DTGVSQNPRHKITKRGQNVTFRCDPISEHNRLYWYRQTLGQGPEFLTYFQNEAQLEKSRLLSDRFSAERPKGSFSTLEIQRTEQGDSAMYLCASSTDRVQTQSFGPGTRLLVL.

The chain has TRBV6-1 and TRBJ1-5; 7 bases map to TRBD1. This CDR3 contains 15 residues. Trimming at V came to 4 bases and at J to 7 bases, leaving 10 bases not matched to a gene. Germline V lookup: CDR1 MNHNS, CDR2 SASEGT. CDR3: CASSVYRGGWQPQHF. The CDR3 DNA reads as TGTGCCAGCAGTGTCTACAGGGGCGGGTGGCAGCCCCAGCATTTT.

V and J are TRBV7-3 and TRBJ2-1; TRBD2 matches 10 bases. Germline CDR1 reads SGHTA; CDR2 reads FQGTGA. The CDR3 loop spans 17 amino acids. With V trimmed by 0 bases and J by 3 bases, 5 bases remained unmatched. The CDR3 protein is CASSLTAASGSYNEQFF. Written as DNA, the CDR3 is TGTGCCAGCAGCTTAACGGCGGCTAGCGGGAGCTACAATGAGCAGTTCTTC.

This clonotype was seen more than once but under ten times. V gene TRBV20-1 combines with J gene TRBJ2-3, with D unclear. CDR3 size: 11 residues. Trimming removed 5 bases at V and 5 bases at J, with 8 bases between. Germline V gene sequence: CDR1 DFQATT, CDR2 SNEGSKA (reference sequence). The CDR3 loop is CSAAHQDTQYF. Here the CDR3 DNA reads TGCAGTGCTGCGCATCAAGATACGCAGTATTTT.

This clonotype was counted a few times. The V and J genes are TRBV7-9 and TRBJ2-3; 7 bases align to TRBD2. The CDR3 sequence is 14 residues long. V was clipped by 6 bases and J by 0 bases; unmatched bases: 3. Germline V lookup: CDR1 SEHNR, CDR2 FQNEAQ (reference sequence). The CDR3 loop reads CASSTRGSTDTQYF. CDR3 in DNA: TGTGCCAGCAGTACGCGGGGGAGCACAGATACGCAGTATTTT.